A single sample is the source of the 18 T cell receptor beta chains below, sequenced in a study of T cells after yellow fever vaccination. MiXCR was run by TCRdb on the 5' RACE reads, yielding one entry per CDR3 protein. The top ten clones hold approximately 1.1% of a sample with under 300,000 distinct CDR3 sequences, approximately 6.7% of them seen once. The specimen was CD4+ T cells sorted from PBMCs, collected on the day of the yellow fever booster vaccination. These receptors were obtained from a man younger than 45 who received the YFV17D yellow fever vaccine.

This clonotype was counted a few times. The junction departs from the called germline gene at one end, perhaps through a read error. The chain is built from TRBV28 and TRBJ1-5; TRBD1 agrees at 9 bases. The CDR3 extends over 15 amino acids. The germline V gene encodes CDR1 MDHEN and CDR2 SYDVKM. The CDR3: CASSWGQGSKQPQHF. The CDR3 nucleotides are TGTGCCAGCAGCTGGGGACAGGGCAGCAAGCAGCCCCAGCATTTT.

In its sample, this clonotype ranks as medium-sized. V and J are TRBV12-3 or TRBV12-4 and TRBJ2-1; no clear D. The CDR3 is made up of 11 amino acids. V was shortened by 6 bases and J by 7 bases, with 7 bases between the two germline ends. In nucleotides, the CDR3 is TGTGCCAGCAGCTCATATAATGAGCAGTTCTTC. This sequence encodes CASSSYNEQFF.

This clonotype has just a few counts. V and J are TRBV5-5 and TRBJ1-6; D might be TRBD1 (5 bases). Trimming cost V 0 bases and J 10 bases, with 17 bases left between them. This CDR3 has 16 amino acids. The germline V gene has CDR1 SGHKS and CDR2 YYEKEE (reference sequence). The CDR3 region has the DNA TGTGCCAGCAGCTTGGTAGGGGACGGGGCAGCGTCACCCCTCCACTTT. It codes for CASSLVGDGAASPLHF.

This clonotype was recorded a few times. This chain's CDR3 is CASSYSKDSMREKEFF. Written as DNA, the CDR3 is TGTGCCAGCAGTTACTCGAAAGATTCGATGCGGGAGAAGGAGTTCTTC. The chain joins TRBV6-2 or TRBV6-3 to TRBJ2-1; 7 bases are a match to TRBD2. CDR3 length equals 16 residues. Per the germline V gene, CDR1 is MNHEY and CDR2 is SVGEGT. V trimming: 0 bases; J trimming: 14 bases; junction bases outside the gene matches: 16.

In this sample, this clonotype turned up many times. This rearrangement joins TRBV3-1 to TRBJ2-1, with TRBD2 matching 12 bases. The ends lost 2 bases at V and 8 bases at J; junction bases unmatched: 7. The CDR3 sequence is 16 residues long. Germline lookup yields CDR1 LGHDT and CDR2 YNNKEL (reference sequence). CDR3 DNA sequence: TGTGCCAGCAGCCAACTAGCGGGAGGGCTTTTCGATGAGCAGTTCTTC. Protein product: CASSQLAGGLFDEQFF.

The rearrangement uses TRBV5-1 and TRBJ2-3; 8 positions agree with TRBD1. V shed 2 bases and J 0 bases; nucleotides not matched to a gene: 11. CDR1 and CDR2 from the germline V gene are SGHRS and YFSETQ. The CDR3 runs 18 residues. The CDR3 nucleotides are TGCGCCAGCAGCTTATACCTACCGGGACAGGCGAGCACAGATACGCAGTATTTT. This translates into CASSLYLPGQASTDTQYF. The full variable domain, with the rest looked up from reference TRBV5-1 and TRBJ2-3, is KAGVTQTPRYLIKTRGQQVTLSCSPISGHRSVSWYQQTPGQGLQFLFEYFSETQRNKGNFPGRFSGRQFSNSRSEMNVSTLELGDSALYLCASSLYLPGQASTDTQYFGPGTRLTVL.

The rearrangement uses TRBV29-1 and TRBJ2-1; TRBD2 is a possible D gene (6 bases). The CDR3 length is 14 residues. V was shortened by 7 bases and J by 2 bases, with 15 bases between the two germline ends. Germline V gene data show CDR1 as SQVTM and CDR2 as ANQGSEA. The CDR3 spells CSARGGTTYNEQFF. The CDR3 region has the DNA TGCAGCGCCCGTGGCGGGACGACCTACAATGAGCAGTTCTTC.

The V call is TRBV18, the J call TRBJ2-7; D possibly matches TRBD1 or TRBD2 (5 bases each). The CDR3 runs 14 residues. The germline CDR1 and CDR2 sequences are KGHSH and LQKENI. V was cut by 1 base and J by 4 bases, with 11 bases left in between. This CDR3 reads CASSPRGETYEQYF. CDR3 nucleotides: TGTGCCAGCTCACCACGAGGGGAAACGTACGAGCAGTACTTC.

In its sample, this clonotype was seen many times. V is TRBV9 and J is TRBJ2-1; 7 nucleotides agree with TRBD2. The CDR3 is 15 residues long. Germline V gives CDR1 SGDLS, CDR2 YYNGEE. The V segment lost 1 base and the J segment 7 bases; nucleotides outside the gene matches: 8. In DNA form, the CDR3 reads TGTGCCAGCAGCGTAAAAGCGGGAATAGCAAATGAGCAGTTCTTC. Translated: CASSVKAGIANEQFF.

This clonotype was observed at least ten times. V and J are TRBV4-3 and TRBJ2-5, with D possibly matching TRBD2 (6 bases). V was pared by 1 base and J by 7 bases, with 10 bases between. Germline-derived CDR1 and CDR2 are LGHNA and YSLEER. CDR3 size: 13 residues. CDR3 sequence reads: CASSQASVGTQYF. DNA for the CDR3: TGCGCCAGCAGCCAAGCTAGCGTGGGGACCCAGTACTTC.

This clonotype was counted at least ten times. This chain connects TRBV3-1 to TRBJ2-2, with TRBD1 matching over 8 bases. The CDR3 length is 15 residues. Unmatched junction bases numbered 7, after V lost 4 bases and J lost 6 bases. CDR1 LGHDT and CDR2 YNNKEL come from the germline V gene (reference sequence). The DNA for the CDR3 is TGTGCCAGCAGCCCCGGACAGGGAATAGCCGGGGAGCTGTTTTTT. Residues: CASSPGQGIAGELFF.

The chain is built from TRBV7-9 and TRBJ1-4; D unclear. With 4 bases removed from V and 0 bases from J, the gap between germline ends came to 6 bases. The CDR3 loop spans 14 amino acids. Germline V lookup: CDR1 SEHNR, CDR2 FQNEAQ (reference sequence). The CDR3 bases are TGTGCCAGCAGCTCTAGAACAACTAATGAAAAACTGTTTTTT. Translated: CASSSRTTNEKLFF.

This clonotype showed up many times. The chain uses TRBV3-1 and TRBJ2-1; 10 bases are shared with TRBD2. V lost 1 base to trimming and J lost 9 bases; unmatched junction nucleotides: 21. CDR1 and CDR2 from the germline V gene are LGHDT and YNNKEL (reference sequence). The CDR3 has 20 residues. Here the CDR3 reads CASSQGRAPGLATLRGEQFF. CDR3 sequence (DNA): TGTGCCAGCAGCCAAGGCCGGGCTCCGGGACTAGCGACTCTAAGGGGTGAGCAGTTCTTC.

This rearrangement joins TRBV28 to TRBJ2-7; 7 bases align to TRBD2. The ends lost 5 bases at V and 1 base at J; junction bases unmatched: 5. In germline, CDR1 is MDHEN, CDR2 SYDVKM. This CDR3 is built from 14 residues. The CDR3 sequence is CASSPTGRSYEQYF. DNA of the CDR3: TGTGCCAGCAGTCCAACCGGGAGGTCCTACGAGCAGTACTTC.

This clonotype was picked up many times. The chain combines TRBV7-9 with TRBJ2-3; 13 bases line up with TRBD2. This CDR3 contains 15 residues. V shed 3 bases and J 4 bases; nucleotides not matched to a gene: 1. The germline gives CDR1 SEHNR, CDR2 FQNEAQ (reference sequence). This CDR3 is CASSLGLAGPDTQYF. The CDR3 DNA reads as TGTGCCAGCAGCTTGGGACTAGCGGGACCAGATACGCAGTATTTT.

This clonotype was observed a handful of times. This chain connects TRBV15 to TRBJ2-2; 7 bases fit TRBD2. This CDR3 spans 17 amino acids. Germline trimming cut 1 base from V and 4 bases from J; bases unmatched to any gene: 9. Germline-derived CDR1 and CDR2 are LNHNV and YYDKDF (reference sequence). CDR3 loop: CATSRVRRREITGELFF. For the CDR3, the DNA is TGTGCCACCAGCAGAGTTAGGAGGCGGGAGATCACCGGGGAGCTGTTTTTT.

The CDR3 DNA reads TGTGCCAGCAGCTTGACAACGGACTATGGCTACACCTTC. This encodes CASSLTTDYGYTF. The V and J genes are TRBV5-6 and TRBJ1-2; no reliable D call. Germline assignment: CDR1 SGHDT and CDR2 YYEEEE. The CDR3 runs to 13 residues. The ends were cut back, 1 base at V and 3 bases at J, with 7 bases in the middle.

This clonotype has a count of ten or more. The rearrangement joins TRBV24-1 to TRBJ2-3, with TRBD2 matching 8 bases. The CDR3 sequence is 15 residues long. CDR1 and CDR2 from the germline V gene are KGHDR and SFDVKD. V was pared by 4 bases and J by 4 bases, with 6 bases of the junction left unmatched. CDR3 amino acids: CATSDRGLAADTQYF. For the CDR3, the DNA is TGTGCCACCAGTGACCGAGGACTAGCTGCAGATACGCAGTATTTT.